Listed here is a single TCR beta chain. Its antigen is still unknown. The data stem from a study of CD8 T cells in ankylosing spondylitis. General study findings and limits: Clones linked to the disease showed a CD8+ phenotype. They occurred at relatively low frequencies in peripheral blood. In the blood and synovial fluid of reactive arthritis, some motif variants had been previously reported. A motif of 7 to 9 highly homologous TCR beta variants was seen as apparently characteristic of ankylosing spondylitis blood.

The CDR3 runs to 14 residues. Germline CDR1 is LNHNV and CDR2 is YYDKDF (reference sequence). J gave up 4 bases and V 9 bases, and 8 bases lay outside the gene matches. Quantitative 5'-RACE with molecular barcodes was used to make the TCR beta libraries. Via MiXCR, TCRdb re-called the 5' RACE reads, giving one row per CDR3 protein. The table records under 150,000 distinct CDR3 sequences, around 8.5% of them present only once. Sequenced material: blood, either unsorted or a sorted T cell fraction (not recorded which). The chain combines TRBV15 with TRBJ2-7, with 11 positions matching TRBD2. The sequence derives from a male donor with ankylosing spondylitis or in good health (not recorded which). CDR3 in DNA: TGTGCCACAAGTAGCGGGAGGGCCGGTTACGAGCAGTACTTC. This encodes CATSSGRAGYEQYF. Full variable domain (outside the CDR3, taken from reference TRBV15 and TRBJ2-7): DAMVIQNPRYQVTQFGKPVTLSCSQTLNHNVMYWYQQKSSQAPKLLFHYYDKDFNNEADTPDNFQSRRPNTSFCFLDIRSPGLGDTAMYLCATSSGRAGYEQYFGPGTRLTVT.